Listed below are T cell receptor beta chains from one sample, sequenced in a study of T cells in Graves' hyperthyroidism and ophthalmopathy. MiXCR was run by TCRdb on the multiplex PCR reads, yielding one entry per CDR3 protein. The top ten hold 20% to 30% of the sample, which has fewer than 300,000 distinct CDR3 sequences, less than 30% seen once. The specimen sequenced was blood. Receptor source: a man aged 35 to 55 with Graves' hyperthyroidism that later progressed to Graves' ophthalmopathy. Each CDR3 is given with its conserved first and last residue. D genes are given only for firm matches. For some rows the clone size is stated as once, few or many, or as a class when expanded; others skip it.

clone size	V gene	J gene	D gene	CDR3 protein	CDR3 DNA
many	TRBV6-1	TRBJ2-6	.	CASSLQGLSGANVLTF	TGTGCCAGCAGCCTACAGGGTCTCTCTGGGGCCAACGTCCTGACTTTC
many	TRBV19	TRBJ1-5	.	CASSIPTLLFQPQHF	TGTGCCAGTAGTATTCCCACTCTGTTATTCCAGCCCCAGCATTTT
many	TRBV11-2	TRBJ2-7	TRBD1	CASSLRSGTGVYEQYF	TGTGCCAGCAGCTTGAGATCCGGGACAGGGGTATACGAGCAGTACTTC
many	TRBV20-1	TRBJ2-7	.	CSAPRDSYEQYF	TGCAGTGCTCCACGGGACTCCTACGAGCAGTACTTC
many	TRBV19	TRBJ2-5	.	CASSIRTGETQYF	TGTGCCAGTAGTATTCGGACTGGGGAGACCCAGTACTTC
.	TRBV6-5	TRBJ2-5	.	CASSYRRTLTDQETQYF	TGTGCCAGCAGTTATCGCCGGACCCTCACAGACCAAGAGACCCAGTACTTC
many	TRBV12-3/TRBV12-4	TRBJ1-2	TRBD1	CASSPRQGDGYTF	TGTGCCAGCAGTCCAAGACAGGGAGATGGCTACACCTTC
many	TRBV30	TRBJ2-5	TRBD1	CAWTGRGHETQYF	TGTGCCTGGACGGGCAGGGGGCATGAGACCCAGTACTTC
many	TRBV27	TRBJ1-5	TRBD1	CASRRGTAAGQPQHF	TGTGCCAGCAGGCGAGGGACAGCGGCGGGTCAGCCCCAGCATTTT
many	TRBV27	TRBJ2-7	.	CAGSLPESSGTPYEQYF	TGTGCCGGCAGTTTACCTGAGAGTTCAGGGACCCCCTACGAGCAGTACTTC
many	TRBV12-3/TRBV12-4	TRBJ2-5	TRBD2	CASSRPGLAGGLETQYF	TGTGCCAGCAGTCGACCGGGACTAGCGGGAGGGTTGGAGACCCAGTACTTC
many	TRBV5-1	TRBJ2-7	TRBD2	CASIRTPSLAGEGEQYF	TGCGCCAGCATCCGAACACCATCACTAGCGGGAGAAGGCGAGCAGTACTTC
many	TRBV30	TRBJ2-2	.	CAWNTGAEAGELFF	TGTGCCTGGAACACAGGTGCTGAGGCCGGGGAGCTGTTTTTT
many	TRBV20-1	TRBJ1-1	.	CSAPIGGASTEAFF	TGCAGTGCCCCCATCGGGGGGGCTTCCACTGAAGCTTTCTTT
.	TRBV12-3/TRBV12-4	TRBJ1-1	TRBD1	CASNNRGEAFF	TGTGCCAGCAATAACAGGGGTGAAGCTTTCTTT
.	TRBV29-1	TRBJ1-1	.	CSVARPVPNTEAFF	TGCAGCGTGGCGCGGCCGGTCCCGAACACTGAAGCTTTCTTT
many	TRBV30	TRBJ2-6	.	CAWSRGDGANVLTF	TGTGCCTGGTCTAGGGGGGATGGGGCCAACGTCCTGACTTTC
.	TRBV12-3/TRBV12-4	TRBJ2-5	TRBD1	CASGGTGGAVKTQYF	TGTGCCAGCGGAGGAACAGGGGGCGCAGTAAAGACCCAGTACTTC
many	TRBV10-3	TRBJ2-7	TRBD1	CAISDRAFSYEQYF	TGTGCCATCAGCGACAGGGCCTTTTCCTACGAGCAGTACTTC
once	TRBV27	TRBJ1-1	.	CASSFRRTLHTEAFF	TGTGCCAGCAGTTTTCGTCGGACTTTGCACACTGAAGCTTTCTTT
many	TRBV5-1	TRBJ1-1	.	CASSSEPGKANTEAFF	TGCGCCAGCAGCTCCGAACCCGGTAAGGCGAACACTGAAGCTTTCTTT
many	TRBV7-9	TRBJ1-1	.	CASSQGPNTEAFF	TGTGCCAGCAGCCAAGGGCCGAACACTGAAGCTTTCTTT
many	TRBV29-1	TRBJ2-5	TRBD2	CSVARTSGEETQYF	TGCAGCGTTGCCCGGACTAGCGGGGAGGAGACCCAGTACTTC
many	TRBV29-1	TRBJ2-5	.	CSVAITGGQETQYF	TGCAGCGTTGCTATAACCGGGGGACAAGAGACCCAGTACTTC
many	TRBV7-8	TRBJ2-5	.	CASSLVQKETQYF	TGTGCCAGCAGCTTGGTACAGAAAGAGACCCAGTACTTC
many	TRBV2	TRBJ1-1	.	CASRLTGATEAFF	TGTGCCAGCCGACTGACTGGGGCCACTGAAGCTTTCTTT
many	TRBV5-1	TRBJ2-2	TRBD2	CASSDGLAGGVVGELFF	TGCGCCAGCAGCGATGGACTAGCGGGAGGAGTGGTCGGGGAGCTGTTTTTT
many	TRBV24-1	TRBJ1-2	.	CATSDDRAVISGFYGYTF	TGTGCCACCAGTGATGATCGTGCTGTGATTTCAGGGTTCTATGGCTACACCTTC
many	TRBV27	TRBJ2-7	.	CASSLKPGEAAYEQYF	TGTGCCAGCAGTTTAAAGCCGGGGGAAGCCGCCTACGAGCAGTACTTC
many	TRBV28	TRBJ2-5	TRBD1	CASSFDPRTGFRETQYF	TGTGCCAGCAGTTTCGACCCCCGGACAGGGTTCCGAGAGACCCAGTACTTC
.	TRBV12-3/TRBV12-4	TRBJ2-7	TRBD1	CASSLNLGTVKYF	TGTGCCAGCAGTTTAAATCTGGGGACAGTTAAATACTTC
.	TRBV11-1	TRBJ2-7	TRBD1	CASTGQGVFEQYF	TGTGCCAGCACGGGACAGGGTGTATTCGAGCAGTACTTC
many	TRBV27	TRBJ2-5	TRBD2	CASSFRTSRETQYF	TGTGCCAGCAGTTTCCGGACTAGCAGGGAGACCCAGTACTTC
many	TRBV6-5	TRBJ1-3	.	CASSYSRSSRVGNTIYF	TGTGCCAGCAGTTACTCGAGGTCGAGCAGGGTCGGAAACACCATATATTTT
many	TRBV10-3	TRBJ2-5	TRBD1	CAISGQGKKTQYF	TGTGCCATCAGTGGACAGGGAAAAAAGACCCAGTACTTC
many	TRBV2	TRBJ1-1	.	CARQPPGRSTEAFF	TGTGCCAGACAACCTCCGGGGCGTAGTACTGAAGCTTTCTTT
many	TRBV15	TRBJ1-2	TRBD1	CATSRPGQGDGYTF	TGTGCCACCAGCAGACCGGGACAGGGAGATGGCTACACCTTC
few	TRBV28	TRBJ2-7	TRBD1	CASSLVRDRGYGQYF	TGTGCCAGCAGTTTAGTGCGGGACAGGGGGTACGGGCAGTACTTC
.	TRBV19	TRBJ2-7	TRBD2	CASSEGLAGVSEQYF	TGTGCCAGTAGTGAGGGACTAGCGGGAGTTAGCGAGCAGTACTTC
many	TRBV11-2	TRBJ1-2	.	CASSLVSGDAYGYTF	TGTGCCAGCAGCTTAGTTTCCGGGGATGCCTATGGCTACACCTTC
many	TRBV6-5	TRBJ2-7	TRBD2	CASSYGSSGTHEQYF	TGTGCCAGCAGTTACGGGAGTAGCGGGACGCACGAGCAGTACTTC
.	TRBV7-2	TRBJ1-1	.	CASSLGTYGTEAFF	TGTGCCAGCAGCTTGGGGACGTATGGCACTGAAGCTTTCTTT
many	TRBV29-1	TRBJ2-7	.	CSVYSGSLSSYEQYF	TGCAGCGTTTATAGTGGAAGCCTTAGCTCCTACGAGCAGTACTTC
.	TRBV27	TRBJ2-2	TRBD1	CASSPTGGLTGELFF	TGTGCCAGCAGCCCGACAGGGGGCTTGACCGGGGAGCTGTTTTTT
.	TRBV12-3/TRBV12-4	TRBJ1-3	TRBD1	CASSSNRGRGNTIYF	TGTGCCAGCAGTTCGAACAGGGGGCGCGGAAACACCATATATTTT
many	TRBV29-1	TRBJ2-7	TRBD1	CSVTDRGAYEQYF	TGCAGCGTAACCGACAGGGGAGCCTACGAGCAGTACTTC
many	TRBV6-5	TRBJ1-2	.	CASSYGGIGYGYTF	TGTGCCAGCAGTTACGGTGGGATCGGATATGGCTACACCTTC
many	TRBV5-1	TRBJ2-5	.	CASTDSQETQYF	TGCGCCAGTACGGACAGTCAAGAGACCCAGTACTTC
many	TRBV6-5	TRBJ2-5	TRBD1	CASRLRDRGSQETQYF	TGTGCCAGCAGACTACGGGACAGGGGTTCTCAAGAGACCCAGTACTTC
many	TRBV5-1	TRBJ1-2	TRBD1	CASSPDRENYGYTF	TGCGCCAGCAGCCCGGACAGGGAGAACTATGGCTACACCTTC
many	TRBV11-3	TRBJ1-1	.	CASSHRVGNTEAFF	TGTGCCAGCAGCCACAGGGTGGGAAACACTGAAGCTTTCTTT
few	TRBV24-1	TRBJ2-5	.	CATSDPTSKQETQYF	TGTGCCACCAGTGACCCCACAAGTAAACAAGAGACCCAGTACTTC
many	TRBV28	TRBJ1-1	.	CASSPLQLMNTEAFF	TGTGCCAGCAGCCCTTTACAGCTGATGAACACTGAAGCTTTCTTT